This T cell receptor (beta chain) is drawn from a study of CD8+ T cells in alopecia areata. After isolation, RNA underwent reverse transcription to generate cDNA as the sequencing template. Produced via immunoSEQ multiplex PCR; TCRdb's table is partial and in-frame only. The table lists over 200,000 clones, 57% of them singletons. Germline-derived CDR1 and CDR2 are LNHDA and SQIVND (reference sequence). The CDR3 loop spans 15 amino acids. V shed 3 bases and J 5 bases; nucleotides not matched to a gene: 7. The sequencing used CD4+ T cells sorted from blood, collected at week 0. The chain joins TRBV19 to TRBJ1-1; TRBD1 matches 9 bases. The TCR comes from a human donor with alopecia areata. Here the CDR3 DNA reads TGTGCCAGTAGTATCACAGGGGGCTTCGATACTGAAGCTTTCTTT. Residues: CASSITGGFDTEAFF.